This TCR beta chain was captured in a study of T cells after posttransplantation cyclophosphamide. General observations from the study: Later blood repertoires were often dominated by clones from the donor CD8+ memory compartment. Tissue-infiltrating T cells from skin or gut overlapped little with blood T cells. After PTCy, TRB diversity resembled that of CNI/methotrexate controls.

A marrow graft followed busulfan-fludarabine conditioning, with cyclophosphamide on days +3 and +4. Data came from immunoSEQ multiplex PCR; TCRdb stores just in-frame clones and leaves some out. In the table there are 10,000 or so clones, about four fifths of which are singletons. Trimming took 0 bases from V and 10 from J, leaving 13 bases between them. Germline values: CDR1 LNHNV, CDR2 YYDKDF (reference sequence). The CDR3 totals 15 residues. With regard to this clone: Its antigen is undetermined.

The input for sequencing was PBMCs, taken 1,900 to 2,000 days after a stem cell transplant with posttransplant cyclophosphamide. The source of this sequence is a female patient aged 40-50 years who received an allogeneic stem cell transplant from a related donor, was CMV-positive, and had no GVHD. Some T cells could come from the graft donor. The J gene is TRBJ1-6, the V gene TRBV15; D remains ambiguous. The CDR3 DNA reads TGTGCCACCAGCAGAGATGAGGCCCGGTCCTCACCCCTCCACTTT. Translation gives CATSRDEARSSPLHF. The whole variable domain, filled in from reference TRBV15 and TRBJ1-6, reads DAMVIQNPRYQVTQFGKPVTLSCSQTLNHNVMYWYQQKSSQAPKLLFHYYDKDFNNEADTPDNFQSRRPNTSFCFLDIRSPGLGDTAMYLCATSRDEARSSPLHFGNGTRLTVT.